The 30 T cell receptor beta chains given below trace back to one sample, sequenced in a study of blood T cell repertoires in COVID-19. The method was immunoSEQ multiplex PCR; TCRdb's version includes in-frame clones alone and lacks a portion of them. This table has about 250,000 clones, nearly 90% appearing once. The sample was peripheral blood. These receptors were obtained from a woman between 35 and 50 years old who had recovered from COVID-19.

The J gene is TRBJ2-3, the V gene TRBV3-1 (or the pseudogene TRBV3-2); D perhaps matches TRBD2 (6 bases). Per the germline V gene, CDR1 is LGHDT and CDR2 is YNNKEL (reference sequence). Between the trimmed V and J ends, which lost 4 bases and 1 base, there was a span of 12 bases. The CDR3 sequence is 15 residues long. CDR3 amino acids: CASSRLGTGTDTQYF. The CDR3 nucleotides read TGTGCCAGCAGCCGCCTCGGGACTGGCACAGATACGCAGTATTTT.

The rearrangement links TRBV7-2 to TRBJ1-1; unclear D gene. The CDR3 covers 13 residues. Germline assignment: CDR1 SGHTA and CDR2 FQGNSA. V lost 4 bases and J lost 1, with 7 bases in between. The CDR3 spells CASSSQWNTEAFF. Written as DNA, the CDR3 is TGTGCCAGCAGCTCACAGTGGAACACTGAAGCTTTCTTT. The full variable domain, its missing parts supplied by reference TRBV7-2 and TRBJ1-1, is GAGVSQSPSNKVTEKGKDVELRCDPISGHTALYWYRQSLGQGLEFLIYFQGNSAPDKSGLPSDRFSAERTGGSVSTLTIQRTQQEDSAVYLCASSSQWNTEAFFGQGTRLTVV.

This chain connects TRBV28 to TRBJ1-1; 10 bases line up with TRBD1. The germline V gene has CDR1 MDHEN and CDR2 SYDVKM. V shed 5 bases, J shed 5 bases, and the junction held 5 bases outside the gene matches. CDR3 size: 14 residues. Here the CDR3 DNA reads TGTGCCAGCAGTAGGGACAGGGGCGGGACTGAAGCTTTCTTT. It codes for CASSRDRGGTEAFF.

The CDR3 region is CAWRPLQGLNYGYTF. The CDR3 DNA follows: TGTGCCTGGCGCCCATTACAGGGTCTTAACTATGGCTACACCTTC. The chain combines TRBV30 with TRBJ1-2, with D tentatively TRBD1 (6 bases). With 5 bases removed from V and 1 base from J, the gap between germline ends came to 17 bases. The CDR3 covers 15 residues. The V gene's germline CDR1 is GTSNPN and CDR2 SVGIG (reference sequence).

The chain employs TRBV2 and TRBJ1-3; 8 bases agree with TRBD1. The CDR3 runs 15 residues. CDR1 SNHLY and CDR2 FYNNEI come from the germline V gene. Unmatched junction bases numbered 3, after V lost 2 bases and J lost 3 bases. This CDR3 reads CASSEQGAVGNTIYF. The CDR3 nucleotides read TGTGCCAGCAGTGAACAGGGGGCGGTTGGAAACACCATATATTTT.

The CDR3: CASSMRDRELKAGELFF. The CDR3 nucleotides read TGCGCCAGCAGCATGCGGGACAGGGAACTTAAAGCCGGGGAGCTGTTTTTT. The chain couples TRBV5-1 to TRBJ2-2; 9 nucleotides agree with TRBD1. Germline lookup yields CDR1 SGHRS and CDR2 YFSETQ. This CDR3 is 17 amino acids long. The J segment lost 6 bases and the V segment lost 4 bases, leaving 13 bases of the junction unmatched.

J is TRBJ2-5 and V is TRBV5-4, with a tentative D call TRBD2 (7 bases). V was cut by 0 bases and J by 5 bases, with 14 bases left in between. Germline CDR1 SGHNT, CDR2 YYREEE (reference sequence). The CDR3 length is 15 residues. In DNA form, the CDR3 reads TGTGCCAGCAGCTTGGCCAGGGAGGGGGGTGAGACCCAGTACTTC. Residues: CASSLAREGGETQYF.

The chain is built from TRBV7-7 and TRBJ2-1, with 11 bases identical to TRBD1. The V gene end was trimmed by 1 base and the J gene end by 5 bases; junction bases not matched to a gene: 7. Per germline, CDR1 SSHAT and CDR2 FNYEAQ (reference sequence). The CDR3 contains 17 residues. The CDR3 DNA sequence: TGTGCCAGCAGCTTAGTAGTCGGACAGGGGGCCGACAATGAGCAGTTCTTC. This codes for CASSLVVGQGADNEQFF.

The genes are TRBV28 and TRBJ1-2; 8 nucleotides align to TRBD1. From germline, CDR1 is MDHEN and CDR2 SYDVKM. The trim removed 5 bases at V and 4 bases at J, leaving 18 bases unmatched. The CDR3 covers 18 residues. The CDR3: CASSGPGQGPLSPYGYTF. The CDR3 DNA reads TGTGCCAGCAGTGGCCCCGGACAGGGCCCGCTCTCTCCCTATGGCTACACCTTC.

The chain joins TRBV3-1 (or the pseudogene TRBV3-2) to TRBJ1-2, with a tentative D call TRBD1 (5 bases). Trimming stripped 1 base from V and 3 bases from J, with 9 bases between. CDR3 length: 14 residues. Germline V gene data show CDR1 as LGHDT and CDR2 as YNNKEL (reference sequence). CDR3: CASSQAPGDYGYTF. The DNA for the CDR3 is TGTGCCAGCAGCCAAGCGCCGGGGGACTATGGCTACACCTTC.

This rearrangement joins TRBV19 to TRBJ1-2, with TRBD1 as a possible D gene (6 bases). The CDR3 sequence is 15 residues long. Germline-derived CDR1 and CDR2 are LNHDA and SQIVND (reference sequence). The V and J ends lost 8 bases and 8 bases respectively, with 24 bases between them. As DNA, the CDR3 is TGTGCCAGTCAACCGGGCCGGGACATTAGCGGGGGCTACACCTTC. It is translated as CASQPGRDISGGYTF.

The V gene is TRBV7-9, the J gene TRBJ2-1; TRBD1 matches 10 bases. CDR3 length equals 16 residues. The germline CDR1 and CDR2 sequences are SEHNR and FQNEAQ (reference sequence). Trimming cost V 0 bases and J 5 bases; bases outside gene matches: 4. The CDR3 reads CASSLAPGQGDNEQFF. The CDR3 region has the DNA TGTGCCAGCAGCTTAGCCCCAGGACAGGGGGACAATGAGCAGTTCTTC.

This sequence joins TRBV19 and TRBJ2-2, with a tentative D call TRBD2 (6 bases). Trimming removed 10 bases at V and 3 bases at J, with 12 bases between. There are 13 residues in the CDR3. The V gene's germline CDR1 is LNHDA and CDR2 SQIVND (reference sequence). As DNA, the CDR3 is TGTGCCATTGGGGGGTCCTACACCGGGGAGCTGTTTTTT. It translates to CAIGGSYTGELFF.

The rearrangement joins TRBV15 to TRBJ2-1, with a possible D match to TRBD2 (5 bases). This CDR3 is built from 15 residues. V lost 0 bases and J lost 4, with 10 bases in between. Per germline, CDR1 LNHNV and CDR2 YYDKDF (reference sequence). The CDR3 protein is CATSRDGEGYNEQFF. CDR3 nucleotide sequence: TGTGCCACCAGCAGAGACGGGGAAGGGTACAATGAGCAGTTCTTC.

The chain recombines TRBV7-2 with TRBJ2-5, with no clear D. The CDR3 extends over 15 amino acids. Germline values: CDR1 SGHTA, CDR2 FQGNSA. The V gene lost 1 base and the J gene lost 2 bases, with 11 bases spanning the gap. CDR3 sequence (DNA): TGTGCCAGCAGCTTAGTAGGAGCTCCTCAAGAGACCCAGTACTTC. Its translation is CASSLVGAPQETQYF.

This chain links TRBV6-6 with TRBJ2-2; perhaps TRBD2 as D (5 bases). The CDR3 consists of 16 residues. Deletions cut 5 bases from V and 0 bases from J, with 13 bases between. The germline V gene has CDR1 MNHNY and CDR2 SVGAGI (reference sequence). The CDR3 here is CASSARGSSNTGELFF. CDR3 in DNA: TGTGCCAGCAGTGCCCGGGGTAGCTCGAACACCGGGGAGCTGTTTTTT.

This chain links TRBV24-1 with TRBJ2-1; TRBD2 agrees at 8 bases. Germline V gene data show CDR1 as KGHDR and CDR2 as SFDVKD. Germline trimming cut 4 bases from V and 8 bases from J; bases unmatched to any gene: 12. This CDR3 spans 16 amino acids. The CDR3 nucleotides are TGTGCCACCAGTGACAATAGACTAGCGATTAGCGATGAGCAGTTCTTC. Amino acid sequence: CATSDNRLAISDEQFF.

This clone was observed a single time. V usage is TRBV6-5 and J usage is TRBJ2-7, with D possibly TRBD2 on 6 matching bases. V was shortened by 0 bases and J by 7 bases, with 13 bases between the two germline ends. CDR3 length: 14 residues. Germline CDR1 is MNHEY and CDR2 is SVGAGI. In DNA, the CDR3 is TGTGCCAGCAGTTACTCGTTGGCGGAGGGGGAGCAGTACTTC. It codes for CASSYSLAEGEQYF.

The chain joins TRBV7-6 to TRBJ2-5; the match to TRBD2 covers 7 bases. The CDR3 is 14 residues long. Germline V gene data show CDR1 as SGHVS and CDR2 as FNYEAQ. The junction had 1 base not matched to a gene; V was cut back by 1 base and J by 2 bases. CDR3 in amino acids: CASSLGAGQETQYF. CDR3 nucleotide sequence: TGTGCCAGCAGCTTAGGAGCGGGGCAAGAGACCCAGTACTTC.

This clone showed up just once. This chain joins TRBV5-5 and TRBJ1-6; tentative D call: TRBD1 (5 bases). Germline CDR1 reads SGHKS; CDR2 reads YYEKEE (reference sequence). There are 15 residues in the CDR3. V gave up 4 bases and J gave up 9 bases, with 17 bases separating them. In DNA form, the CDR3 reads TGTGCCAGCAGCCGAGGGCCGGGGGAGAGTTCACCCCTCCACTTT. Its translation: CASSRGPGESSPLHF.

The chain couples TRBV7-3 to TRBJ2-3, with 7 bases that match TRBD2. Losses at the gene ends were 1 base for V and 6 bases for J; bases not matched to a gene: 1. Germline-derived CDR1 and CDR2 are SGHTA and FQGTGA. The length of the CDR3 is 13 residues. This chain's CDR3 is CASSLISGDTQYF. As DNA, the CDR3 is TGTGCCAGCAGCTTAATTAGCGGGGATACGCAGTATTTT. Supplemented by reference TRBV7-3 and TRBJ2-3, the full variable domain reads GAGVSQTPSNKVTEKGKYVELRCDPISGHTALYWYRQSLGQGPEFLIYFQGTGAADDSGLPNDRFFAVRPEGSVSTLKIQRTERGDSAVYLCASSLISGDTQYFGPGTRLTVL.

This chain uses TRBV9 with TRBJ2-1; TRBD2 matches 11 bases. V was clipped by 3 bases and J by 7 bases; unmatched bases: 6. The CDR3 sequence is 15 residues long. Germline V CDR1 and CDR2: SGDLS, YYNGEE. This chain's CDR3 is CASSGLAGGRNEQFF. The DNA of the CDR3 is TGTGCCAGCAGCGGGCTAGCGGGGGGTAGGAATGAGCAGTTCTTC.

This clone was observed a handful of times. The chain uses TRBV4-1 and TRBJ1-6; D gene uncertain. The CDR3 has 17 residues. Trimming removed 0 bases from V and 8 bases from J, with 17 bases in between. Germline V gives CDR1 MGHRA, CDR2 YSYEKL. The CDR3 coding sequence is TGCGCCAGCAGCCAAGATTGGCGGCCAAACGGCGATTCACCCCTCCACTTT. Its translation: CASSQDWRPNGDSPLHF.

The CDR3 protein is CASSRDSGANVLTF. The CDR3 nucleotides are TGTGCCAGCAGCCGAGACTCTGGGGCCAACGTCCTGACTTTC. This chain uses TRBV5-6 with TRBJ2-6; the D is unclear. CDR3 length: 14 residues. Germline V gives CDR1 SGHDT, CDR2 YYEEEE. Trimming removed 4 bases at V and 0 bases at J, with 5 bases between.

This chain uses TRBV27 with TRBJ2-3, with 11 bases identical to TRBD2. Germline CDR1 and CDR2: MNHEY and SMNVEV (reference sequence). This CDR3 spans 16 amino acids. The V and J ends lost 8 bases and 6 bases, in that order; junction bases with no gene match: 13. The CDR3 DNA sequence: TGTGCCAGCGGCATTAGCGGGAGGGCCATGTTGGATACGCAGTATTTT. It yields the protein CASGISGRAMLDTQYF.

The chain couples TRBV5-3 to TRBJ1-5, with 7 nucleotides matching TRBD1. TRBV5-3 is sorted into the ORF group, with uncertain function. The CDR3 spans 14 residues. With 0 bases clipped from V and 6 bases from J, the junction kept 3 bases outside the gene matches. The CDR3 spells CARSLVTGPQPQHF. CDR3 DNA sequence: TGTGCCAGAAGCTTGGTGACAGGGCCTCAGCCCCAGCATTTT.

The CDR3 reads CASSYRGVREKLFF. The DNA of the CDR3 is TGTGCCAGCAGTTACAGGGGCGTCCGGGAAAAACTGTTTTTT. The chain combines TRBV6-2 or TRBV6-3 with TRBJ1-4; perhaps TRBD1 as D (5 bases). Trimming pared 2 bases from V and 8 bases from J, leaving 12 bases between. The CDR3 contains 14 residues. Germline V gene lookup returns CDR1 MNHEY and CDR2 SVGEGT.

This clone was observed a few times. V is TRBV28 and J is TRBJ1-1; 9 bases align to TRBD1. The length of the CDR3 is 15 residues. CDR1 MDHEN and CDR2 SYDVKM come from the germline V gene. Germline trimming cut 5 bases from V and 9 bases from J; bases unmatched to any gene: 13. This CDR3 is CASSALQGARDKAFF. The CDR3 DNA follows: TGTGCCAGCAGTGCCTTACAGGGGGCGCGGGACAAAGCTTTCTTT.

V and J are TRBV19 and TRBJ1-2; TRBD1 matches at 7 bases. The CDR3 length is 17 residues. The V gene end was trimmed by 5 bases and the J gene end by 4 bases; junction bases not matched to a gene: 16. Germline assignment: CDR1 LNHDA and CDR2 SQIVND (reference sequence). CDR3 coding DNA: TGTGCCAGTAGTCCCTCAGGGGGTAGCCGATATGGCTATGGCTACACCTTC. This encodes CASSPSGGSRYGYGYTF.

The chain recombines TRBV18 with TRBJ2-3, with D possibly TRBD2 on 6 matching bases. Germline V gene sequence: CDR1 KGHSH, CDR2 LQKENI. V lost 6 bases and J lost 2, with 21 bases in between. CDR3 size: 17 residues. CDR3 amino acids: CASSRTISGRDTDTQYF. For the CDR3, the DNA is TGTGCCAGCTCCCGCACGATTAGCGGACGAGACACAGATACGCAGTATTTT.